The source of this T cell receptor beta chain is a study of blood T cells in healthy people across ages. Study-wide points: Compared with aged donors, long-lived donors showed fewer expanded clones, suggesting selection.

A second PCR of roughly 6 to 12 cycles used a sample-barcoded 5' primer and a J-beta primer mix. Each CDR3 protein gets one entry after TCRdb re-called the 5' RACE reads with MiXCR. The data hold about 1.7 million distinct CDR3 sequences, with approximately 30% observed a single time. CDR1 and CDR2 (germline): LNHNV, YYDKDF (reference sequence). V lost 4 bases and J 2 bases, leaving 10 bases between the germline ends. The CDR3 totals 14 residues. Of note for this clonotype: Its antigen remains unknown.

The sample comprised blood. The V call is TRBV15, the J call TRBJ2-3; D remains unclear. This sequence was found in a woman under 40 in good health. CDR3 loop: CATSTSDYTDTQYF. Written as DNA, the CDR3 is TGTGCCACCAGCACCAGCGATTACACAGATACGCAGTATTTT.